This TCR beta chain originates from a study of T cells in Graves' hyperthyroidism and ophthalmopathy. Study-wide results and limits: Blood samples included most of the expanded thyroid clonotypes exceeding 0.001.

TCR beta CDR3 regions were amplified from RNA transcripts. Using the HTBI primer set, a first-round RT-PCR was run on the TCR CDR3. MiXCR was run by TCRdb on the multiplex PCR reads, yielding one entry per CDR3 protein. The sample records 200,000 to 250,000 distinct CDR3 sequences, about 16% being singletons. Germline V gene lookup returns CDR1 KGHDR and CDR2 SFDVKD. This CDR3 is built from 18 residues. This clonotype was counted once. Antigen specificity is unknown. A read error may be the cause here, since a much bigger clone is one base away. The sample was blood. The receptor's source is a woman between 18 and 29 years old with Graves' ophthalmopathy. The chain couples TRBV24-1 to TRBJ2-1; 16 nucleotides match TRBD2. Written as DNA, the CDR3 is TGTACCACCAGTGATCCGGGACTAGCGGGAGGGCCCAACAATGAGCAGTTCTTC. Translation gives CTTSDPGLAGGPNNEQFF.